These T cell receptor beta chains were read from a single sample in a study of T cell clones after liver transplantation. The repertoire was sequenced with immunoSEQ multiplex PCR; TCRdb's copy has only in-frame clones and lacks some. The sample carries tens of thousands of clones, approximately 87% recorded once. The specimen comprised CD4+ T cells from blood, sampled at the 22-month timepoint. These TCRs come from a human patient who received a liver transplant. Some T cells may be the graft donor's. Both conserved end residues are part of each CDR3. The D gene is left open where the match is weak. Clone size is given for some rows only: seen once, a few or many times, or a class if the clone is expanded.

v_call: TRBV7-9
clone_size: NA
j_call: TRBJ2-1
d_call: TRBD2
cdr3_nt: TGTGCCAGCAGCTTCCACGGACTAGCGACCGATGAGCAGTTCTTC
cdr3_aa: CASSFHGLATDEQFF

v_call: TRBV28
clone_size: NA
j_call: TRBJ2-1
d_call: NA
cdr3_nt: TGTGCCAGCACAGTGGCAGGATACTACAATGAGCAGTTCTTC
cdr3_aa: CASTVAGYYNEQFF

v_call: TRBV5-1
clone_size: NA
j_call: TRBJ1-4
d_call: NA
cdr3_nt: TGCGCCAGCAGCCAAGACGGTGATACAACTAATGAAAAACTGTTTTTT
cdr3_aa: CASSQDGDTTNEKLFF

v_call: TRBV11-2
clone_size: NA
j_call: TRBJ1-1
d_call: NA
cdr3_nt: TGTGCCAGCAGCTTTCAGGGCCCCACTGAAGCTTTCTTT
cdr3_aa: CASSFQGPTEAFF

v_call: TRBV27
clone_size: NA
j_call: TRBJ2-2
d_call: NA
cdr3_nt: TGTGCCAGCAGTTTAGTGACTGACACCGGGGAGCTGTTTTTT
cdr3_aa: CASSLVTDTGELFF

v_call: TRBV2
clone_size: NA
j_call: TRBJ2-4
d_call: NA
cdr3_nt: TGTGCCAGCAGGAGGCTTTGGGACATTCAGTACTTC
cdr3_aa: CASRRLWDIQYF

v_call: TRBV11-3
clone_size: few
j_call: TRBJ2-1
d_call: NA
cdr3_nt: TGTGCCAGCAGCTTACAGGGGGGGTCCTACAATGAGCAGTTCTTC
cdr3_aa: CASSLQGGSYNEQFF

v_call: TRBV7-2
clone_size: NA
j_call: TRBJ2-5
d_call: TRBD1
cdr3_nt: TGTGCCAGCAGCCCCGACAGGGGGCAAGAGACCCAGTACTTC
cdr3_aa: CASSPDRGQETQYF

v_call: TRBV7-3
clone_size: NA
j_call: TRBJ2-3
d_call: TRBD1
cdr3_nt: TGTGCCAGCAAGGGGGCCTCCACAGATACGCAGTATTTT
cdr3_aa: CASKGASTDTQYF

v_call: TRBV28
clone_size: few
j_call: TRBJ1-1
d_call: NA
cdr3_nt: TGTGCCAGCAGTTTGTACGGTGAAGCTTTCTTT
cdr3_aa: CASSLYGEAFF

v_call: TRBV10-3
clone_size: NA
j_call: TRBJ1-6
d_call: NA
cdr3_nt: TGTGCCATCAGTGAGGGAGGCCCCTATAATTCACCCCTCCACTTT
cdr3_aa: CAISEGGPYNSPLHF

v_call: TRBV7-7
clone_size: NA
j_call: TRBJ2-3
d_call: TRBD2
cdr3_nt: TGTGCTAGCAGCCCGGAGCGCGGGAGTGGTACGCAGTATTTT
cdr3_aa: CASSPERGSGTQYF

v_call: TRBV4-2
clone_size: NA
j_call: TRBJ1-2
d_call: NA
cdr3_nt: TGTGCCAGCAGCCACCCGACGGTGGGCTACACCTTC
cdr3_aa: CASSHPTVGYTF

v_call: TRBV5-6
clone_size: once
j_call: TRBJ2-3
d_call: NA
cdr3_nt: TGTGCCAGCAGCTCCGGACACACAAGCACAGATACGCAGTATTTT
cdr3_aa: CASSSGHTSTDTQYF

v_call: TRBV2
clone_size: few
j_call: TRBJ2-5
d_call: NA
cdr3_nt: TGTGCCAGCGCGGGATTTACAGGAGAGACCCAGTACTTC
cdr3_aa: CASAGFTGETQYF

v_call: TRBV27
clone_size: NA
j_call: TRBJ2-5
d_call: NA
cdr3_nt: TGTGCCAGCAGTTTAGGAAACGGGCAGACCCAGTACTTC
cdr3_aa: CASSLGNGQTQYF

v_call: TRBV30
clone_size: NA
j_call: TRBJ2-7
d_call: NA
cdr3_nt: TGTGCCTGGAGTGGAAGGGGGAGGCTGTACTTC
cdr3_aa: CAWSGRGRLYF

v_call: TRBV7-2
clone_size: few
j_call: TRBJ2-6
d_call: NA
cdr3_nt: TGTGCCAGCAGCTTGATCCCTGGGGCCAACGTCCTGACTTTC
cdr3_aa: CASSLIPGANVLTF

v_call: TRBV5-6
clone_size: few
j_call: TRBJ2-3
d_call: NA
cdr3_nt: TGTGCCAGCAGCTTGGTCAGGTCAGCCACGCAGTATTTT
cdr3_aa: CASSLVRSATQYF

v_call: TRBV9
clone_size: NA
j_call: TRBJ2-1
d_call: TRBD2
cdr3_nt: TGTGCCAGCAGCGTACAAGCGGGGGTGGGCAATGAGCAGTTCTTC
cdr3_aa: CASSVQAGVGNEQFF

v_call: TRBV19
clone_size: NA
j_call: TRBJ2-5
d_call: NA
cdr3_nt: TGTGCCAGTAGTACGCTCCGAGGGATCGAGGCGAGAGAAGCCCAGTACTTC
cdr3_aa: CASSTLRGIEAREAQYF

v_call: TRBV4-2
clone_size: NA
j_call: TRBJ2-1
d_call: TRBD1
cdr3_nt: TGTGCCAGCAGCCCCAACCCTAGACAGGGGGGGTTAAATGAGCAGTTCTTC
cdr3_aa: CASSPNPRQGGLNEQFF